This T cell receptor (beta chain) was found in a study of OX40 agonist ivuxolimab in advanced cancers. As for the study in general: Patients undergoing dose escalation presented with hepatocellular carcinoma, melanoma, renal cell or head and neck cancer. Study-wide results and caveats: Fewer expanded clones were found on average in CD4+ than in CD8+ T cells. Both blood CD4+ and CD8+ T cells showed clonal growth by week 6 at 0.1 to 3.0 mg/kg.

Data came from immunoSEQ multiplex PCR; TCRdb stores just in-frame clones and leaves some out. The table has around 74,000 clones, over 85% seen once. As to this clone: The target antigen is unknown.

This CDR3 region has 15 residues. Trimming cost V 4 bases and J 8 bases; bases outside gene matches: 8. CDR1 is MNHEY and CDR2 is SVGAGI in the germline V gene. The clonotype originates from an adult with an advanced solid tumor such as melanoma, head and neck, liver or kidney cancer. The sample here was CD4+ or CD8+ T cells sorted from blood, taken in a trial of the OX40 agonist ivuxolimab. This chain uses TRBV6-5 with TRBJ1-2, with 12 positions matching TRBD1. This CDR3 is CASSLTGQGASGYTF. DNA for the CDR3: TGTGCCAGCAGTTTAACGGGACAGGGGGCCTCCGGCTACACCTTC.